Listed below are T cell receptor beta chains from one sample, sequenced in a study of T cell repertoires in cytomegalovirus infection. In TCRdb, the reads were re-called with MiXCR into one record per CDR3 protein. The sample shows a few hundred thousand distinct CDR3 sequences, around 27% of them seen only once. The material sequenced was PBMCs. The receptors were sampled from a human donor in good health (CMV status not recorded). Some clones in this sample may be carry-over from other donors' samples. CDR3s include the opening cysteine and the closing phenylalanine or tryptophan.

cdr3_aa j_call v_call
CASSLALAGETDTQYF TRBJ2-3 TRBV5-1
CSVEVGGARNEQFF TRBJ2-1 TRBV29-1
CASSLRRSAGTGNEQFF TRBJ2-1 TRBV7-2
CASRGDGANYGYTF TRBJ1-2 TRBV5-1
CASSMDLQETQYF TRBJ2-5 TRBV19
CASSLAPGGGEQFF TRBJ2-1 TRBV7-6
CASRLGQANTEAFF TRBJ1-1 TRBV7-2
CSAPTVAGVGDTQYF TRBJ2-3 TRBV20-1
CATSDPPGTGGNTGELFF TRBJ2-2 TRBV24-1
CASSFDGTF TRBJ1-2 TRBV7-2
CASSQGLAGGTDTQYF TRBJ2-3 TRBV4-2
CASLFRDPSTDTQYF TRBJ2-3 TRBV28
CASSFPGQGSYEQYF TRBJ2-7 TRBV28
CASSSPLGTKQFF TRBJ2-1 TRBV7-2
CASSQEYAGEQYF TRBJ2-7 TRBV4-3
CSARSLTETQYF TRBJ2-5 TRBV20-1
CSEAGTGGGGYTF TRBJ1-2 TRBV29-1
CASSEALWGGETQYF TRBJ2-5 TRBV6-1
CASSQAPSGQPQHF TRBJ1-5 TRBV19
CASSLKVFDTEAFF TRBJ1-1 TRBV7-2
CASSAAGGNDYEQYF TRBJ2-7 TRBV11-2
CASSFGGLYSNQPQHF TRBJ1-5 TRBV7-2
CASRPSNVAAETQYF TRBJ2-5 TRBV4-1
CASGTGVEKLFF TRBJ1-4 TRBV2
CASSLLGAGYGYTF TRBJ1-2 TRBV27
CASSPGLASYEQYF TRBJ2-7 TRBV7-2
CASSLGGVGRGAFF TRBJ1-1 TRBV5-1
CASSLGGRRTEAFF TRBJ1-1 TRBV28
CASRTTGATGNTIYF TRBJ1-3 TRBV6-2/TRBV6-3
CASSSRGLPGSYNEQFF TRBJ2-1 TRBV27
CASSLLQPPTSF TRBJ2-7 TRBV7-2
CSARPGAGSPLHF TRBJ1-6 TRBV20-1
CASSPRLGVTGELFF TRBJ2-2 TRBV7-2
CASSYPGEGREQYF TRBJ2-7 TRBV6-6
CASCPTGWAEQYF TRBJ2-7 TRBV12-3/TRBV12-4
CASSILGQSNQPQHF TRBJ1-5 TRBV19
CASSIVPGLQETQYF TRBJ2-5 TRBV19
CASSELRQGETQYF TRBJ2-5 TRBV2
CASSFARGRGAKNIQYF TRBJ2-4 TRBV12-3/TRBV12-4
CASSQDYTSTDTQYF TRBJ2-3 TRBV4-3
CAWRGQSTDTQYF TRBJ2-3 TRBV30
CASRALDSRTNYGYTF TRBJ1-2 TRBV9
CASRVKGMSSYNEQFF TRBJ2-1 TRBV27
CASSVTSGRLDNEQFF TRBJ2-1 TRBV9
CASSPRGGGISEQFF TRBJ2-1 TRBV12-3/TRBV12-4